Shown below are 18 T cell receptor beta chains from a single sample sequenced in a study of shared clonotypes between healthy human individuals. Clones were read by immunoSEQ multiplex PCR, and TCRdb kept only the in-frame ones, dropping some. The profile covers approximately 640,000 clones, with roughly 70% appearing a single time and around 2% taken by the ten largest. The specimen was memory CD4+ T cells sorted from blood. Sample subset: CD45RA-negative fraction. These receptor sequences come from a woman aged 25 to 39 in good health.

This rearrangement joins TRBV10-3 to TRBJ2-7; D possibly uses TRBD1 or TRBD2 (6 bases each). Germline V gives CDR1 ENHRY, CDR2 SYGVKD. The length of the CDR3 is 16 residues. V lost 2 bases to trimming and J lost 7 bases, with 21 bases between them. The CDR3 DNA reads TGTGCCATCAGTGAGCCCTCTCCCAGGGGTCGGGGGGAGCAGTACTTC. It encodes CAISEPSPRGRGEQYF.

The rearrangement links TRBV5-1 to TRBJ2-1, with D perhaps TRBD1 (7 bases). Trimming removed 2 bases at V and 0 bases at J, with 18 bases between. The CDR3 length is 18 residues. The V gene's germline CDR1 is SGHRS and CDR2 YFSETQ. CDR3 region: CASSFPVSRGASYNEQFF. DNA for the CDR3: TGCGCCAGCAGCTTTCCCGTATCCAGGGGGGCCTCCTACAATGAGCAGTTCTTC.

This clone was recorded once. This chain uses TRBV6-1 with TRBJ1-1, with D hard to call. Germline V lookup: CDR1 MNHNS, CDR2 SASEGT. The CDR3 totals 13 residues. Trimming cost V 3 bases and J 3 bases, with 8 bases left between them. As DNA, the CDR3 is TGTGCCAGCAGTGACGAGCTGTACACTGAAGCTTTCTTT. It translates to CASSDELYTEAFF.

The chain has TRBV5-4 and TRBJ2-3; the D gene is possibly TRBD2 (6 bases). The V and J ends lost 2 bases and 0 bases respectively, with 13 bases between them. From germline, CDR1 is SGHNT and CDR2 YYREEE (reference sequence). The CDR3 has 16 residues. CDR3 loop: CASSFMSGLSTDTQYF. The DNA of the CDR3 is TGTGCCAGCAGCTTTATGAGCGGGCTTAGCACAGATACGCAGTATTTT.

The chain employs TRBV5-8 and TRBJ1-4; 7 bases align to TRBD1. Germline V gene sequence: CDR1 SGHTS, CDR2 YDEGEE. The CDR3 loop spans 14 amino acids. The V and J ends lost 5 bases and 5 bases, in that order; junction bases with no gene match: 6. CDR3 in DNA: TGTGCCAGCAGTTATCAACAGGGGAATGAAAAACTGTTTTTT. Translated: CASSYQQGNEKLFF.

The genes are TRBV5-1 and TRBJ1-2, with 8 bases fitting TRBD1. The CDR3 is 15 amino acids. With V trimmed by 5 bases and J by 6 bases, 12 bases remained unmatched. CDR1 and CDR2 (germline): SGHRS, YFSETQ. CDR3 bases: TGCGCCAGCAGTCGCAACAGGGGGGCCTACGATGGCTACACCTTC. Translated: CASSRNRGAYDGYTF. Together with reference TRBV5-1 and TRBJ1-2, the CDR3 gives the full variable domain: KAGVTQTPRYLIKTRGQQVTLSCSPISGHRSVSWYQQTPGQGLQFLFEYFSETQRNKGNFPGRFSGRQFSNSRSEMNVSTLELGDSALYLCASSRNRGAYDGYTFGSGTRLTVV.

This clone was picked up a small number of times. The rearrangement links TRBV7-9 to TRBJ2-5, with TRBD1 identical over 9 bases. Germline V gene sequence: CDR1 SEHNR, CDR2 FQNEAQ (reference sequence). V lost 3 bases and J lost 0; bases outside the gene matches: 5. CDR3 size: 16 residues. The CDR3 here is CASSFSGTGYQETQYF. The CDR3 nucleotides read TGTGCCAGCAGCTTCTCCGGGACAGGGTACCAAGAGACCCAGTACTTC.

The gene calls are TRBV2 and TRBJ2-2, with 10 nucleotides matching TRBD1. With 6 bases clipped from V and 2 bases from J, the junction kept 3 bases outside the gene matches. Germline CDR1 and CDR2: SNHLY and FYNNEI. The CDR3 has 15 residues. This chain's CDR3 is CASRRQGANTGELFF. The DNA of the CDR3 is TGTGCCAGCAGACGACAGGGGGCTAACACCGGGGAGCTGTTTTTT.

The rearrangement uses TRBV28 and TRBJ2-1; either TRBD1 or TRBD2 may fit D (6 bases each). Looked up from germline, CDR1 is MDHEN and CDR2 is SYDVKM. The CDR3 loop spans 16 amino acids. The ends were cut back, 1 base at V and 4 bases at J, with 14 bases in the middle. The DNA for the CDR3 is TGTGCCAGCAGTTTATTTGGGGGGCGTTCGTACAATGAGCAGTTCTTC. It translates to CASSLFGGRSYNEQFF. Combining the CDR3 with reference TRBV28 and TRBJ2-1 gives the whole variable domain DVKVTQSSRYLVKRTGEKVFLECVQDMDHENMFWYRQDPGLGLRLIYFSYDVKMKEKGDIPEGYSVSREKKERFSLILESASTNQTSMYLCASSLFGGRSYNEQFFGPGTRLTVL.

The chain joins TRBV27 to TRBJ1-2, with TRBD1 matching over 7 bases. The CDR3 is 14 residues long. The germline V gene has CDR1 MNHEY and CDR2 SMNVEV (reference sequence). Trimming at V came to 6 bases and at J to 4 bases, leaving 8 bases not matched to a gene. In DNA, the CDR3 is TGTGCCAGCAGCCCGGACAGGCTTGTCTATGGCTACACCTTC. Translation: CASSPDRLVYGYTF.

The CDR3 loop reads CASSYVSGPKYNEQFF. CDR3 coding DNA: TGTGCCAGCAGTTACGTTTCGGGTCCCAAATACAATGAGCAGTTCTTC. The rearrangement joins TRBV6-5 to TRBJ2-1; D remains unclear. The CDR3 has 16 amino acids. V lost 2 bases and J lost 4, with 15 bases in between. Germline V lookup: CDR1 MNHEY, CDR2 SVGAGI.

This clone was counted a single time. V gene TRBV19 combines with J gene TRBJ2-3; no clear D gene. Per the germline V gene, CDR1 is LNHDA and CDR2 is SQIVND (reference sequence). V was pared by 3 bases and J by 6 bases, with 10 bases between. The CDR3 runs to 13 residues. CDR3 bases: TGTGCCAGTAGTATCCCCCAAGTGGATACGCAGTATTTT. This gives the protein CASSIPQVDTQYF.

This clone was recorded many times. This chain links TRBV11-3 with TRBJ2-1, with D tentatively TRBD2 (6 bases). Trimming took 0 bases from V and 6 from J, leaving 6 bases between them. Germline CDR1 reads SGHNT; CDR2 reads YENEEA. This CDR3 has 13 amino acids. CDR3 region: CASSLDGGNEQFF. CDR3 in DNA: TGTGCCAGCAGCTTAGACGGGGGCAATGAGCAGTTCTTC.

This clone has ten or more counts. The V and J genes are TRBV28 and TRBJ1-2; D unclear. The CDR3 contains 11 residues. Germline V gene data show CDR1 as MDHEN and CDR2 as SYDVKM. The germline V and J ends were trimmed by 6 bases and 8 bases, with 10 bases remaining between them. The CDR3 loop is CASSASWGYTF. In DNA, the CDR3 is TGTGCCAGCAGCGCTTCGTGGGGCTACACCTTC.

The V call is TRBV19, the J call TRBJ1-5; D perhaps matches TRBD1 (6 bases). CDR1 and CDR2 from the germline V gene are LNHDA and SQIVND (reference sequence). The CDR3 is 15 amino acids. Deletions cut 6 bases from V and 4 bases from J, with 16 bases between. CDR3 sequence: CASRTPGHENQPQHF. Written as DNA, the CDR3 is TGTGCCAGTAGAACCCCGGGACACGAAAATCAGCCCCAGCATTTT. Full variable domain (remainder filled in from reference TRBV19 and TRBJ1-5): DGGITQSPKYLFRKEGQNVTLSCEQNLNHDAMYWYRQDPGQGLRLIYYSQIVNDFQKGDIAEGYSVSREKKESFPLTVTSAQKNPTAFYLCASRTPGHENQPQHFGDGTRLSIL.

This chain links TRBV6-5 with TRBJ2-7, with D perhaps TRBD1 or TRBD2 (7 bases each). The CDR3 length is 15 residues. The V end was cut by 2 bases, the J end by 10 bases, with 21 bases between. Germline CDR1 reads MNHEY; CDR2 reads SVGAGI. CDR3 sequence: CASSYTSSDREGQYF. CDR3 DNA: TGTGCCAGCAGTTACACCTCCTCTGACAGGGAGGGCCAGTACTTC.

The chain is built from TRBV19 and TRBJ1-5, with D hard to call. CDR3 length: 12 amino acids. Trimming shortened V by 5 bases and J by 4 bases, and 6 bases separated the two germline ends. CDR1 and CDR2 from the germline V gene are LNHDA and SQIVND (reference sequence). CDR3 region: CASSLRNQPQHF. The DNA for the CDR3 is TGTGCCAGTAGTCTACGGAATCAGCCCCAGCATTTT.

The chain couples TRBV5-1 to TRBJ1-4; 9 nucleotides agree with TRBD1. Trimming took 4 bases from V and 7 from J; bases not matched to a gene: 8. CDR1 and CDR2 from the germline V gene are SGHRS and YFSETQ. The CDR3 totals 15 residues. CDR3 sequence reads: CASSLDRGGGEKLFF. The CDR3 DNA is TGCGCCAGCAGCCTGGACAGGGGAGGCGGTGAAAAACTGTTTTTT.